This T cell receptor beta chain was documented in a study of cytomegalovirus exposure and HLA in healthy donors. Study-wide results and limits: Being indistinguishable, some V segments were excluded, TRBV6-2 and TRBV6-3 among them. Relative to the approximately 700-donor mean, N-insertions were reportedly fewer in an Asian-associated ancestry cluster in a later analysis. Cytomegalovirus status was reportedly diagnosed by the classifier with high specificity and sensitivity.

About this clone: Its antigen is not identified.

V was pared by 5 bases and J by 4 bases, with 7 bases of the junction left unmatched. Per germline, CDR1 SEHNR and CDR2 FQNEAQ (reference sequence). The CDR3 is 14 residues long. This PCR relied on a set of 60 Vbeta primers and 13 Jbeta primers. The repertoire was sequenced with immunoSEQ multiplex PCR; TCRdb's copy has only in-frame clones and lacks some. This sample has about 130,000 clones, with roughly 80% found just once. The chain is built from TRBV7-9 and TRBJ1-2; 7 bases are shared with TRBD1. The source material was PBMCs. This TCR derives from a male donor in good health and CMV-seropositive. The CDR3 DNA reads as TGTGCCAGCAGCCACACAACAGGGGTCTATGGCTACACCTTC. Translation gives CASSHTTGVYGYTF.